The 19 T cell receptor beta chains reported below all come from one sample, sequenced in a study of tumor and adjacent non-tumor tissue in lung cancer. The template was RNA from unsorted bulk tissue. Distant lung tissue was collected more than 3 cm away from the tumor edge. TCRbeta libraries were built with three rounds of nested PCR, modified from ARM-PCR. TCRdb re-analysed the multiplex PCR reads in MiXCR, keeping a single row per CDR3 protein. The repertoire consists of 100,000 or so distinct CDR3 sequences, with approximately 80% occurring once and the leading ten covering less than 40%. Sequenced input: distant non-tumor lung tissue. These receptors all stem from a man in his 60s with small cell lung cancer.

Notes on this clonotype: The junction shows a germline mismatch at one end, possibly a read error. The V and J genes are TRBV6-1 and TRBJ1-5; TRBD1 matches at 8 bases. This CDR3 region has 16 residues. CDR1 MNHNS and CDR2 SASEGT come from the germline V gene. Here the CDR3 DNA reads TGTACCAGCGGGACGCGGACAGGGAGCGGCAATCAGCCCCAGCATTTT. Translating gives CTSGTRTGSGNQPQHF.

Comment on this clonotype: This CDR3 is missing its conserved last phenylalanine or tryptophan, likely due to a read error. The chain recombines TRBV29-1 with TRBJ2-7, with D possibly called TRBD1 or TRBD2 (5 bases each). Germline lookup yields CDR1 SQVTM and CDR2 ANQGSEA. Trimming left V 7 bases short and J 0 bases short, with 10 bases between. The CDR3 contains 12 residues. CDR3 sequence reads: CSARDGSYEQYL. The CDR3 coding sequence is TGCAGCGCCCGGGACGGCTCCTACGAGCAGTACTTA.

Many counts were recorded for this clonotype. CDR3 in amino acids: CASSLGGAPDTQYF. Written as DNA, the CDR3 is TGTGCCAGCAGTTTAGGGGGAGCGCCAGATACGCAGTATTTT. The rearrangement uses TRBV6-5 and TRBJ2-3; D might be TRBD1 (6 bases). Trimming took off 4 bases at V and 4 bases at J, with 12 bases between the two ends. This CDR3 contains 14 residues. The germline V gene has CDR1 MNHEY and CDR2 SVGAGI.

The chain joins TRBV4-1 to TRBJ1-2; possible D gene TRBD1, 6 bases. Per the germline V gene, CDR1 is MGHRA and CDR2 is YSYEKL. V shed 9 bases and J shed 8 bases, with 22 bases lying between them. CDR3 length: 14 amino acids. The CDR3 nucleotides read TGCGCCAGTAGCGTTAGGGCAGGGGTAGGCGGCTACACCTTC. It yields the protein CASSVRAGVGGYTF.

About this clonotype itself: The CDR3 does not close with the conserved phenylalanine or tryptophan, likely indicating a read error. The chain is built from TRBV11-2 and TRBJ2-7; D uncertain. The V and J ends lost 4 bases and 6 bases respectively, with 10 bases between them. Per germline, CDR1 SGHAT and CDR2 FQNNGV. This CDR3 contains 12 residues. The CDR3 loop is CASSSPYVEQYS. The CDR3 nucleotides are TGTGCCAGCAGCTCGCCCTATGTCGAGCAGTACTCC.

This clonotype is deemed medium-sized. V usage is TRBV11-2 and J usage is TRBJ2-1; the match to TRBD2 covers 8 bases. The germline CDR1 and CDR2 sequences are SGHAT and FQNNGV. This CDR3 has 16 residues. The J segment lost 8 bases and the V segment lost 5 bases, leaving 14 bases of the junction unmatched. The CDR3 sequence is CASSREGSTALHEQFF. In DNA form, the CDR3 reads TGTGCCAGCAGCCGGGAGGGTAGTACGGCCCTCCATGAGCAGTTCTTC. The full variable domain, with the rest looked up from reference TRBV11-2 and TRBJ2-1, is EAGVAQSPRYKIIEKRQSVAFWCNPISGHATLYWYQQILGQGPKLLIQFQNNGVVDDSQLPKDRFSAERLKGVDSTLKIQPAKLEDSAVYLCASSREGSTALHEQFFGPGTRLTVL.

The chain combines TRBV6-5 with TRBJ2-4, with a weak D call TRBD2 (5 bases). With 6 bases removed from V and 8 bases from J, the gap between germline ends came to 14 bases. This CDR3 region has 13 residues. Germline values: CDR1 MNHEY, CDR2 SVGAGI. The CDR3, as DNA: TGTGCCAGCAGCGAATGGGAGTATCACATTCAGTACTTC. Protein: CASSEWEYHIQYF.

This sequence joins TRBV11-1 and TRBJ2-1; D gene ambiguous. With 6 bases removed from V and 9 bases from J, the gap between germline ends came to 15 bases. The CDR3 consists of 13 residues. Germline CDR1 is SGHAT and CDR2 is FQDESV (reference sequence). In nucleotides, the CDR3 is TGTGCCAGCAGGATAGCTGGAGTAACTGAGCAGTTCTTC. Amino acids: CASRIAGVTEQFF.

The J gene is TRBJ1-5, the V gene TRBV12-3 or TRBV12-4, with 9 bases matching TRBD1. V lost 7 bases, J lost 10 bases, and 11 bases stayed unmatched. The CDR3 runs 14 residues. Here the CDR3 reads CASNRQGVGHPQHF. The CDR3, as DNA: TGTGCCAGCAACCGACAGGGGGTAGGTCATCCCCAGCATTTT.

This clonotype is a singleton in its sample. Sequence at one end of the junction differs from germline and may be a read error. CDR3 bases: TGTACCAGCCACCTACTAGCGGGAGTAGATACGCAGTATTTT. Protein product: CTSHLLAGVDTQYF. This chain uses TRBV11-2 with TRBJ2-3; TRBD2 matches at 11 bases. The CDR3 covers 14 residues. Germline CDR1 SGHAT, CDR2 FQNNGV. Together with reference TRBV11-2 and TRBJ2-3, the CDR3 gives the full variable domain: EAGVAQSPRYKIIEKRQSVAFWCNPISGHATLYWYQQILGQGPKLLIQFQNNGVVDDSQLPKDRFSAERLKGVDSTLKIQPAKLEDSAVYLCTSHLLAGVDTQYFGPGTRLTVL.

The V and J genes are TRBV7-3 and TRBJ1-6; no clear D gene. Germline V gene data show CDR1 as SGHTA and CDR2 as FQGTGA. Trimming cost V 5 bases and J 8 bases, with 16 bases left between them. The CDR3 contains 15 residues. CDR3: CASSTLTAGDSPLHF. The CDR3 bases are TGTGCCAGCAGCACTTTGACGGCGGGCGATTCACCCCTCCACTTT. The variable domain in full, with the rest retrieved from reference TRBV7-3 and TRBJ1-6, is GAGVSQTPSNKVTEKGKYVELRCDPISGHTALYWYRQSLGQGPEFLIYFQGTGAADDSGLPNDRFFAVRPEGSVSTLKIQRTERGDSAVYLCASSTLTAGDSPLHFGNGTRLTVT.

This clonotype has a count of ten or more. This chain links TRBV4-1 with TRBJ1-3; D ambiguous. V shed 3 bases and J shed 0 bases, with 12 bases lying between them. This CDR3 region has 16 residues. Looked up from germline, CDR1 is MGHRA and CDR2 is YSYEKL. CDR3 coding DNA: TGCGCCAGCAGCCACGATTCCCGCCGCTCTGGAAACACCATATATTTT. Amino acid sequence: CASSHDSRRSGNTIYF.

On this clonotype itself: Given a much more abundant clone one base away, this may be a read error. The V call is TRBV30, the J call TRBJ1-1; TRBD1 is a possible D gene (5 bases). Germline values: CDR1 GTSNPN, CDR2 SVGIG (reference sequence). The CDR3 length is 13 residues. The CDR3 loop reads CAWRAGMNSEAFF. As DNA, the CDR3 is TGTGCCTGGAGGGCAGGGATGAACAGTGAAGCTTTCTTT.

The J gene is TRBJ2-2, the V gene TRBV4-2; TRBD2 aligns across 12 bases. This CDR3 region has 15 residues. Trimming took 7 bases from V and 5 from J; bases not matched to a gene: 5. The germline CDR1 and CDR2 sequences are LGHNA and YNFKEQ. This CDR3 reads CASNRLAGDTGELFF. In DNA, the CDR3 is TGTGCCAGCAATCGACTAGCGGGAGATACCGGGGAGCTGTTTTTT.

Remarks on this clonotype: One base away lies a much larger clone, so this may be a sequencing read error. The V gene is TRBV28, the J gene TRBJ1-6; a possible D gene is TRBD1 (6 bases). The CDR3 spans 12 residues. Per the germline V gene, CDR1 is MDHEN and CDR2 is SYDVKM. Trimming left V 7 bases short and J 11 bases short, with 12 bases between. The CDR3 coding sequence is TGTGCCAGCACTCAGGGGAGGGCACCCCTCCACTTT. It is translated as CASTQGRAPLHF.

A note on this clonotype: Mismatch with germline at one junction end may stem from a read error. The rearrangement links TRBV4-2 to TRBJ1-1; weak D call: TRBD1 (5 bases). Germline loops: CDR1 LGHNA, CDR2 YNFKEQ. CDR3 length: 13 residues. The CDR3 reads CASSAQTETQALF. DNA of the CDR3: TGTGCCAGCAGCGCCCAGACAGAGACCCAAGCTCTCTTT.

Comments on this clonotype: Its ends do not fully match the called genes, so a read error is possible. V and J are TRBV6-1 and TRBJ1-3; tentatively, D is TRBD1 (6 bases). This CDR3 has 17 residues. Germline V CDR1 and CDR2: MNHNS, SASEGT. The CDR3 is CTSRGTGGSTSGNTIYF. The CDR3 nucleotides read TGTACCAGCAGGGGTACGGGAGGGTCTACGTCAGGAAACACCATATATTTT.

With respect to this clonotype: The junction and the germline gene differ at one end; a read error may be behind it. The chain uses TRBV4-1 and TRBJ2-1; D may be TRBD2 (6 bases). The germline CDR1 and CDR2 sequences are MGHRA and YSYEKL. This CDR3 has 17 amino acids. The CDR3 loop reads CTSSQPVAGGSYNEQFF. Here the CDR3 DNA reads TGTACCAGCAGCCAGCCAGTAGCCGGGGGATCTTACAATGAGCAGTTCTTC.

This clonotype was detected a few times. V is TRBV29-1 and J is TRBJ1-6; no firm D call. This CDR3 region has 13 residues. Germline V gene data show CDR1 as SQVTM and CDR2 as ANQGSEA. V was trimmed by 7 bases and J by 16 bases, leaving 23 bases between them. In nucleotides, the CDR3 is TGCAGCGCGAGGAGCTCCTATAATTCACTTCTCCACTTT. Translation gives CSARSSYNSLLHF.